This T cell receptor (beta chain) was sequenced in a study of blood T cell repertoires in COVID-19. In the study overall: Donors in the United States, Italy and Spain gave samples during acute or convalescent COVID-19. PBMCs, B-cell-depleted T cells, or T cells provided the cDNA or gDNA that made up the material.

The data were produced by immunoSEQ multiplex PCR, yet TCRdb's version contains in-frame clones alone and is incomplete. The profile shows about 70,000 clones, roughly 76% of them singletons. V was cut by 0 bases and J by 2 bases, with 5 bases left in between. CDR3 length: 14 residues. Germline V lookup: CDR1 MNHEY, CDR2 SVGEGT. Sequencing input: peripheral blood. This TCR derives from a woman older than 75 with active or convalescent COVID-19. The V and J genes are TRBV6-2 or TRBV6-3 and TRBJ1-5; a weak D match, TRBD1 (5 bases). CDR3 DNA: TGTGCCAGCAGTTACTCAGGGGGCAATCAGCCCCAGCATTTT. Protein: CASSYSGGNQPQHF.